This entry concerns a single T cell receptor (beta chain). This sample is drawn from a study of shared clonotypes between healthy human individuals. Some clones are missing from TCRdb's copy, which holds only in-frame ones; the method was immunoSEQ multiplex PCR. Found here are 2 million to 3 million clones, roughly 93% of them singletons; the top ten hold 0.35% to 0.45%. The source of this sequence is a man in his late teens or twenties in good health. Some clones in this sample may be carry-over from other donors' samples. Sequenced sample: naive CD4+ T cells from PBMCs. The subset: CD45RA+ positively selected.

The CDR3: CASTPRTGDGGYTF. In DNA, the CDR3 is TGTGCCAGCACCCCCCGGACAGGGGACGGGGGCTACACCTTC. V usage is TRBV28 and J usage is TRBJ1-2; 9 nucleotides match TRBD1. CDR3 length: 14 amino acids. Germline values: CDR1 MDHEN, CDR2 SYDVKM. V dropped 7 bases and J dropped 8; count of bases not matched to a gene: 11.